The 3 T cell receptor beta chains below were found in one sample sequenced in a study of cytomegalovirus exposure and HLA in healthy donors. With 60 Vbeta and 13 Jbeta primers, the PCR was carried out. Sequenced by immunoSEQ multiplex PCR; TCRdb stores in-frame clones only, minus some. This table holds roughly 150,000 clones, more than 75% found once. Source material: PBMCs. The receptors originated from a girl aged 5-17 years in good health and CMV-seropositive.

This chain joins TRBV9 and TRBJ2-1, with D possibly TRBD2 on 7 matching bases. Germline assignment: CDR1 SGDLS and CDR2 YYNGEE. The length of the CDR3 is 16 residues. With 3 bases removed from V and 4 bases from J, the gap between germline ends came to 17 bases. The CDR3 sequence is CASSAGTGGPYNEQFF. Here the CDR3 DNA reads TGTGCCAGCAGCGCGGGCACGGGGGGCCCTTACAATGAGCAGTTCTTC.

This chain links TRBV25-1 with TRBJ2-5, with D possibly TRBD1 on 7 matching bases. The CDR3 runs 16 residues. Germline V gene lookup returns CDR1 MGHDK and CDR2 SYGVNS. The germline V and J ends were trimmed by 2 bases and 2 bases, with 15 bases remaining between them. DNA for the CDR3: TGTGCCAGCAGTGAAAGGGGCCAGGGGGGACAAGAGACCCAGTACTTC. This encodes CASSERGQGGQETQYF.

CDR3: CASSLRTGGTDTQYF. In DNA, the CDR3 is TGTGCCAGCAGTTTACGGACAGGGGGCACAGATACGCAGTATTTT. This chain joins TRBV28 and TRBJ2-3; 9 bases fit TRBD1. Germline V gene sequence: CDR1 MDHEN, CDR2 SYDVKM. V shed 2 bases and J 1 base; nucleotides not matched to a gene: 1. The CDR3 is 15 amino acids.